This T cell receptor (beta chain) was identified during a study of identical twins. Study-wide points: Twins showed weaker excess sharing in their beta out-of-frame sequences. In cord blood, abundant beta clonotypes had fewer insertions; memory showed no trend. Where out-of-frame alpha sequences were twin-shared, they showed excess low generation probability.

As to this clonotype: The antigen is unknown.

The V gene's germline CDR1 is DFQATT and CDR2 SNEGSKA (reference sequence). There are 13 residues in the CDR3. Trimming removed 0 bases from V and 0 bases from J, with 4 bases in between. A universal primer site came from template switching; cDNA carried unique molecular identifiers. One entry per CDR3 protein results from TCRdb running MiXCR on the 5' RACE reads. The table records roughly 250,000 distinct CDR3 sequences, about an eighth of them present only once. Sequenced: memory (CD45RO+) T cells sorted from blood. This TCR was sampled from a woman aged 18 to 35 in good health. The chain has TRBV20-1 and TRBJ2-3; D not certain. CDR3 sequence (DNA): TGCAGTGCTAGAGAACACAGCACAGATACGCAGTATTTT. It specifies CSAREHSTDTQYF.